These 5 T cell receptor beta chains came from one sample sequenced in a study of CD8+ T cells in alopecia areata. RNA extraction was followed by reverse transcription into cDNA, which acted as the sequencing template. Some clones are missing from TCRdb's copy, which holds only in-frame ones; the method was immunoSEQ multiplex PCR. This table has 100,000 to 150,000 clones, approximately 48% appearing once. Material: CD8+ T cells sorted from blood, obtained at week 0. All receptors derive from a human donor with alopecia areata.

The table lists this clone with a few counts. The chain uses TRBV4-1 and TRBJ2-7; a weak D match, TRBD2 (7 bases). CDR1 MGHRA and CDR2 YSYEKL come from the germline V gene. Trimming shortened V by 1 base and J by 2 bases, and 21 bases separated the two germline ends. The CDR3 is 18 amino acids. The CDR3 reads CASSQGPGPREGAYEQYF. CDR3 nucleotide sequence: TGCGCCAGCAGCCAAGGGCCGGGCCCTAGGGAGGGGGCCTACGAGCAGTACTTC.

This clone has a handful of counts. The rearrangement links TRBV29-1 to TRBJ1-3; a weak D match, TRBD1 (6 bases). CDR1 and CDR2 from the germline V gene are SQVTM and ANQGSEA. Trimming shortened V by 4 bases and J by 6 bases, and 22 bases separated the two germline ends. The CDR3 contains 16 residues. As DNA, the CDR3 is TGCAGCGTTGCTGGGGCAGGGGAATACGGATCAAACACCATATATTTT. It encodes CSVAGAGEYGSNTIYF.

This clone was detected only a few times. This rearrangement joins TRBV9 to TRBJ2-2; D is undetermined. The germline CDR1 and CDR2 sequences are SGDLS and YYNGEE. This CDR3 region has 14 residues. V was pared by 0 bases and J by 6 bases, with 9 bases between. This CDR3 is CASSVGQLAGELFF. The CDR3 coding sequence is TGTGCCAGCAGCGTAGGTCAGTTGGCCGGGGAGCTGTTTTTT.

V gene TRBV5-1 combines with J gene TRBJ2-7, with D possibly being TRBD1 or TRBD2 (5 bases each). Looked up from germline, CDR1 is SGHRS and CDR2 is YFSETQ. The CDR3 is made up of 15 amino acids. V was trimmed by 0 bases and J by 2 bases, leaving 12 bases between them. CDR3 sequence (DNA): TGCGCCAGCAGCTTGGGTAGGGACCTGACCTACGAGCAGTACTTC. As protein: CASSLGRDLTYEQYF.

This chain joins TRBV29-1 and TRBJ1-4; D gene unclear. CDR3 length: 16 residues. The germline gives CDR1 SQVTM, CDR2 ANQGSEA. Trimming shortened V by 0 bases and J by 0 bases, and 11 bases separated the two germline ends. The CDR3 loop reads CSVEDRTLATNEKLFF. The CDR3 DNA sequence: TGCAGCGTTGAAGATCGAACACTAGCAACTAATGAAAAACTGTTTTTT.